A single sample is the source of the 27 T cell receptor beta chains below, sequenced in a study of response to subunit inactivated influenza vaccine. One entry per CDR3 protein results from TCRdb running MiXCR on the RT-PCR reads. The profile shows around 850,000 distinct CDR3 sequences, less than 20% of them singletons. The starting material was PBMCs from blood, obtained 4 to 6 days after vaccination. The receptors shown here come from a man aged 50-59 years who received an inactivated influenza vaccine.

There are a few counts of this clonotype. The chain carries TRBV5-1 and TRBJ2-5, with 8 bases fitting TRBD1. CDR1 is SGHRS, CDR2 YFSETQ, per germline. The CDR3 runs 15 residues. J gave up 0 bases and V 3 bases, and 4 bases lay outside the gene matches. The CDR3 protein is CASSSRQGHQETQYF. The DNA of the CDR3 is TGCGCCAGCAGCTCCCGACAGGGGCACCAAGAGACCCAGTACTTC.

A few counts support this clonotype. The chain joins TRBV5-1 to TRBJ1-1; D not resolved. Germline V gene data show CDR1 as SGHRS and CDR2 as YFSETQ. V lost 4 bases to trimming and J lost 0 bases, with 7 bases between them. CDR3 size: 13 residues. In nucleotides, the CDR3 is TGCGCCAGCAGCGCCAGATTGAACACTGAAGCTTTCTTT. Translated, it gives CASSARLNTEAFF. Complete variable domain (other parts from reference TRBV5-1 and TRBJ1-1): KAGVTQTPRYLIKTRGQQVTLSCSPISGHRSVSWYQQTPGQGLQFLFEYFSETQRNKGNFPGRFSGRQFSNSRSEMNVSTLELGDSALYLCASSARLNTEAFFGQGTRLTVV.

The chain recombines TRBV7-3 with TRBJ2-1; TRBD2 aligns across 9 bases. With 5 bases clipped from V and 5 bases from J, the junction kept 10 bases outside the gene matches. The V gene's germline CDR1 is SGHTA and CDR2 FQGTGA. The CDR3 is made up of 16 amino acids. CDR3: CASSPQRTSVNNEQFF. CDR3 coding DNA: TGTGCCAGCAGCCCACAACGGACTAGCGTAAACAATGAGCAGTTCTTC.

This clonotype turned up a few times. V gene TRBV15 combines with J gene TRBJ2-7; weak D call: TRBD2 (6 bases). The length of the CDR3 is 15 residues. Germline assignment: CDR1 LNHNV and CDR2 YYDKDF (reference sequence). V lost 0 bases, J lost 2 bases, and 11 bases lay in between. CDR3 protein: CATSRDVRGTYEQYF. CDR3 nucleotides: TGTGCCACCAGCAGAGACGTCCGGGGGACCTACGAGCAGTACTTC.

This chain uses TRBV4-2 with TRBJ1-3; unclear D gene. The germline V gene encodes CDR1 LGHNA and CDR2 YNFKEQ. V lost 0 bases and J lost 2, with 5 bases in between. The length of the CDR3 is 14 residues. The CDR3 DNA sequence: TGTGCCAGCAGCCAAGAGGCTCCTGGAAACACCATATATTTT. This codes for CASSQEAPGNTIYF.

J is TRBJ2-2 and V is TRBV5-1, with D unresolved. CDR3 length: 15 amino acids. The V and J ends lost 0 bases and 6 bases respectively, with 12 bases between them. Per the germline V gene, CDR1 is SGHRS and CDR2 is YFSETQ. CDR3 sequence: CASSLAVSGPGELFF. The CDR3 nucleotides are TGCGCCAGCAGCTTGGCGGTCTCGGGTCCCGGGGAGCTGTTTTTT.

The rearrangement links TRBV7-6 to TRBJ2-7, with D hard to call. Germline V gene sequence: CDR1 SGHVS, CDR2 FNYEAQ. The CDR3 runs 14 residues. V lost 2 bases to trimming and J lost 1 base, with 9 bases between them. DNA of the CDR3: TGTGCCAGCAGCTTAAGGGTTTCGTCCTACGAGCAGTACTTC. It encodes CASSLRVSSYEQYF.

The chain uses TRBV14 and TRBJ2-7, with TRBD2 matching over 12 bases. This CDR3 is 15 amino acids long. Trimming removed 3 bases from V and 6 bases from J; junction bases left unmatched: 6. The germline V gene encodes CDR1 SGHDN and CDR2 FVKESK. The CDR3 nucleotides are TGTGCCAGCAGCCATCGACTAGCGGGAGTTTCCGAGCAGTACTTC. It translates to CASSHRLAGVSEQYF. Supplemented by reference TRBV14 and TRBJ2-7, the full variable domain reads EAGVTQFPSHSVIEKGQTVTLRCDPISGHDNLYWYRRVMGKEIKFLLHFVKESKQDESGMPNNRFLAERTGGTYSTLKVQPAELEDSGVYFCASSHRLAGVSEQYFGPGTRLTVT.

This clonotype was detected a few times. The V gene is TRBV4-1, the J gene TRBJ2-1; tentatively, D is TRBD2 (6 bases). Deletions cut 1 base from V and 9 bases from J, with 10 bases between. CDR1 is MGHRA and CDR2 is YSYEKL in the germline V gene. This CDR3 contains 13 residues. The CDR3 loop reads CASSQGGLPEQFF. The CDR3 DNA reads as TGCGCCAGCAGCCAAGGGGGACTCCCTGAGCAGTTCTTC.

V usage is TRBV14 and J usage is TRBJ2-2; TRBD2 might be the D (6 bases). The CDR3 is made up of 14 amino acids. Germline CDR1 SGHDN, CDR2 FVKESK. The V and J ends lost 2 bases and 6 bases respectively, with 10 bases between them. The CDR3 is CASSQRPSAGELFF. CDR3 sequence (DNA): TGTGCCAGCAGCCAAAGGCCTAGCGCCGGGGAGCTGTTTTTT.

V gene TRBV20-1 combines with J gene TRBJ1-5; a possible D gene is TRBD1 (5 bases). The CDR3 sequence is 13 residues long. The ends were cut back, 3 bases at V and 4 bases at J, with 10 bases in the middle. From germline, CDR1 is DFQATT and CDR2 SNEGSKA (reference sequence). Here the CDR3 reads CSASDGGNQPQHF. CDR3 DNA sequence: TGCAGTGCTAGCGACGGGGGAAATCAGCCCCAGCATTTT.

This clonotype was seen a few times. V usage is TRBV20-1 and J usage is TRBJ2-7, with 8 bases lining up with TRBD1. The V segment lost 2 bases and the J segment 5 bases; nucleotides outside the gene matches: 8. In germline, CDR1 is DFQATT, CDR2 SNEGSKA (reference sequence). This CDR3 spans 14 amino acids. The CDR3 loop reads CSARLLRTGNEQYF. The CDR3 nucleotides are TGCAGTGCTAGATTGCTCCGGACAGGGAACGAGCAGTACTTC.

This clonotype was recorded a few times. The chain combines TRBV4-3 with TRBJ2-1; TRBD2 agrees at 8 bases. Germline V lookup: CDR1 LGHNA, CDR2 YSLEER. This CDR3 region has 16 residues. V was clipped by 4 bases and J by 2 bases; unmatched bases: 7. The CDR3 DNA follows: TGCGCCAGCAGCCTCCTCCCTAGCGGGCCCTACAATGAGCAGTTCTTC. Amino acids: CASSLLPSGPYNEQFF.

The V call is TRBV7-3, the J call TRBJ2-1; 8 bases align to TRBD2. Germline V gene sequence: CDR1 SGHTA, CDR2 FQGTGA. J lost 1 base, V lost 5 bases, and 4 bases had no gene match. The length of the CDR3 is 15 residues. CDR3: CASSPKRESYNEQFF. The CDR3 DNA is TGTGCCAGCAGCCCCAAGCGGGAGTCCTACAATGAGCAGTTCTTC.

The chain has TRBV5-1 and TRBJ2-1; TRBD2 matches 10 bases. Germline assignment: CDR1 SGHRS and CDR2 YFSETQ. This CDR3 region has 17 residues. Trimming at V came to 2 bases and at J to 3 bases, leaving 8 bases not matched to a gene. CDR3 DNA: TGCGCCAGCAGCTTTGGAGCGGGAGGGCTTATCTACAATGAGCAGTTCTTC. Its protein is CASSFGAGGLIYNEQFF.

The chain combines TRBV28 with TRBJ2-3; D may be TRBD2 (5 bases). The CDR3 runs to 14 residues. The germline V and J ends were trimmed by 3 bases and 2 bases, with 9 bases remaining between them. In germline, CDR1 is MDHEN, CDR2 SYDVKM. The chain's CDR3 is CASSFIGNTDTQYF. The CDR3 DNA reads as TGTGCCAGCAGTTTTATCGGGAACACAGATACGCAGTATTTT.

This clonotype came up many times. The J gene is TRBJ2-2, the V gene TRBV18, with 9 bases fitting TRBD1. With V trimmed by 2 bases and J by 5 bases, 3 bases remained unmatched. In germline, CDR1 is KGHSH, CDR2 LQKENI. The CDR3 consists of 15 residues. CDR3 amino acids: CASSPGQGRTGELFF. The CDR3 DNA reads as TGTGCCAGCTCACCAGGACAGGGGCGTACCGGGGAGCTGTTTTTT.

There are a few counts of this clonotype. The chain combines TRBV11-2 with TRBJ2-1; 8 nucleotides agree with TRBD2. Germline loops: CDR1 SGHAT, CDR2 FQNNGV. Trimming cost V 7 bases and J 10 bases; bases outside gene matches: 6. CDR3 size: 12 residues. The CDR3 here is CASTSGGWEQFF. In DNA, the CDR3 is TGTGCCAGCACAAGCGGGGGCTGGGAGCAGTTCTTC.

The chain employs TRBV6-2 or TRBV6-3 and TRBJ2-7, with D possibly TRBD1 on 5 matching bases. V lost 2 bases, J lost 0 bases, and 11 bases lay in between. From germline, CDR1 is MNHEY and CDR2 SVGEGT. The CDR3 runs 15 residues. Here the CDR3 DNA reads TGTGCCAGCAGTTACCCGGCAGGGTTCTCCTACGAGCAGTACTTC. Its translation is CASSYPAGFSYEQYF.

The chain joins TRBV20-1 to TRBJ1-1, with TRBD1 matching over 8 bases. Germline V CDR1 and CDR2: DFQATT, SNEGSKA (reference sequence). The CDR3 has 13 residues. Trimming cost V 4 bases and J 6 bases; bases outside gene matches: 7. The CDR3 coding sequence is TGCAGTGCTACTCAGGGGGCTTGGGCTGAAGCTTTCTTT. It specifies CSATQGAWAEAFF.

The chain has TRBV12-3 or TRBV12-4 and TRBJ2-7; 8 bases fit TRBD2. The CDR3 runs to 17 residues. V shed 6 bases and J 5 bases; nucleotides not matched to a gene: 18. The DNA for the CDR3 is TGTGCCAGCAGCTTCGGCCGGGGCCTAGCGGGTCATAACGAGCAGTACTTC. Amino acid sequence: CASSFGRGLAGHNEQYF.

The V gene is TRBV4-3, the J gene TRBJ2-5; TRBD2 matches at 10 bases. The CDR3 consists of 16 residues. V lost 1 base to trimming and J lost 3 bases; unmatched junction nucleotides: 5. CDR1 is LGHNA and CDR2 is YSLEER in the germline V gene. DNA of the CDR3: TGCGCCAGCAGCCAAGTTGCTAGCGGGAGTAAAGAGACCCAGTACTTC. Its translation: CASSQVASGSKETQYF.

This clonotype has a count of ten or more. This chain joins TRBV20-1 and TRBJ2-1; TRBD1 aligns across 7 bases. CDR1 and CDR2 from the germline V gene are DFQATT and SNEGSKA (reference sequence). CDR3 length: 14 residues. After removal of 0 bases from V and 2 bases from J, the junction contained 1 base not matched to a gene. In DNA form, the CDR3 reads TGCAGTGCTAGAGAGGGACAGACCTACAATGAGCAGTTCTTC. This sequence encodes CSAREGQTYNEQFF.

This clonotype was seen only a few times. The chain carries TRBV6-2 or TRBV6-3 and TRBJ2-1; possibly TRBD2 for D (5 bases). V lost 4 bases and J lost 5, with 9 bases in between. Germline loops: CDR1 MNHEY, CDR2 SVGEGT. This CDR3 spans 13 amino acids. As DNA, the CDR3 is TGTGCCAGCAGTTCCTGGACTCACAATGAGCAGTTCTTC. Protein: CASSSWTHNEQFF.

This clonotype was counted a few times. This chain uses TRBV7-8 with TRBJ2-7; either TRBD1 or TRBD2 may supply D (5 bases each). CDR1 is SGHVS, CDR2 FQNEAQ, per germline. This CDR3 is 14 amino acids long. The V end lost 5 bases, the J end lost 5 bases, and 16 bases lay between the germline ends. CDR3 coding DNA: TGTGCCAGCAGCGCACAGAGGGGTGGCGACGAGCAGTACTTC. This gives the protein CASSAQRGGDEQYF.

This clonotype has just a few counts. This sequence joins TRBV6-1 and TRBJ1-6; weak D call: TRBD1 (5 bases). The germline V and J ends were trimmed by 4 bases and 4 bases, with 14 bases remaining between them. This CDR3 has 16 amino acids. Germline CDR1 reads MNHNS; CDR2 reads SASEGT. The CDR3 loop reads CASSGQGGVYNSPLHF. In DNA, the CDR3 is TGTGCCAGCAGTGGGCAGGGTGGGGTATATAATTCACCCCTCCACTTT.

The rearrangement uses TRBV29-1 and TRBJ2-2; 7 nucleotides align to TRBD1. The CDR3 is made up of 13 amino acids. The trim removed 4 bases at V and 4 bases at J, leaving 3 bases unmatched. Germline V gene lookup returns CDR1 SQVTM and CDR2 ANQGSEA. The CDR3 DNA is TGCAGCGTTGCACAGGGGAGCACCGGGGAGCTGTTTTTT. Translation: CSVAQGSTGELFF.